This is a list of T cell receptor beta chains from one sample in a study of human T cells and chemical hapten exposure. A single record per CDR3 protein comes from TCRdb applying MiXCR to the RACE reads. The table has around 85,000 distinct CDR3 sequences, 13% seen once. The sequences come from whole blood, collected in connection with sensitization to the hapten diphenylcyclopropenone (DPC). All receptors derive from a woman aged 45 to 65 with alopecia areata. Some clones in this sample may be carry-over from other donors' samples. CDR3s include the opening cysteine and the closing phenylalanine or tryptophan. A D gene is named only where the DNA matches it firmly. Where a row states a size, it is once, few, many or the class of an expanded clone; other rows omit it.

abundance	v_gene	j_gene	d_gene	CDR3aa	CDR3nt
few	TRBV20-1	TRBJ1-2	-	CSAPWANYGYTF	TGCAGTGCTCCGTGGGCTAACTATGGCTACACCTTC
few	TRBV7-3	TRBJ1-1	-	CASSREGRGTEAFF	TGTGCCAGCAGCAGGGAAGGACGTGGAACTGAAGCTTTCTTT
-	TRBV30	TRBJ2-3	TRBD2	CAWSRLASADTQYF	TGTGCCTGGAGTAGACTAGCGAGCGCAGATACGCAGTATTTT
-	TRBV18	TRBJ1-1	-	CASSTPGAGEAFF	TGTGCCAGCTCAACACCAGGGGCGGGTGAAGCTTTCTTT
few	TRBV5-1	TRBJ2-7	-	CASSAAGTHIEQYF	TGCGCCAGCAGCGCAGCCGGGACACATATCGAGCAGTACTTC
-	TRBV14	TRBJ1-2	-	CASSYGPTSPYTF	TGTGCCAGCAGCTACGGGCCAACCTCGCCCTACACCTTC
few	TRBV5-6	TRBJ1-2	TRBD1	CASSLMTGARGYTF	TGTGCCAGCAGCTTGATGACAGGGGCCAGGGGCTACACCTTC
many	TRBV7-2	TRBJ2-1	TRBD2	CASSLEPAGTNEQFF	TGTGCCAGCAGCTTAGAACCAGCGGGGACCAATGAGCAGTTCTTC
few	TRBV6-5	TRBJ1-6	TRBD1	CASSPGQGSSPLHF	TGTGCCAGCAGTCCGGGACAGGGGAGTTCACCCCTCCACTTT
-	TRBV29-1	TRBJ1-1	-	CSVEGGLGTEAFF	TGCAGCGTTGAAGGGGGTTTGGGTACTGAAGCTTTCTTT
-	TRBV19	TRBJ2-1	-	CASSISSGINEQFF	TGTGCCAGTAGTATATCCTCCGGGATCAATGAGCAGTTCTTC
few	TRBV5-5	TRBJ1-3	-	CASSLAIMGGNTIYF	TGTGCCAGCAGCTTGGCCATCATGGGCGGAAACACCATATATTTT
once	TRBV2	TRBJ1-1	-	CASSEGGGRTEAFF	TGTGCCAGCAGTGAAGGTGGGGGGCGAACTGAAGCTTTCTTT
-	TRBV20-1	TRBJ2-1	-	CSAPASVYNEQFF	TGCAGTGCTCCCGCTAGTGTCTACAATGAGCAGTTCTTC
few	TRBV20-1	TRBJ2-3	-	CSASRGTDTQYF	TGCAGTGCTAGTCGGGGCACAGATACGCAGTATTTT
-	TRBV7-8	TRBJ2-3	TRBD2	CASSLTGRAFTDTQYF	TGTGCCAGCAGCTTAACCGGGAGGGCTTTTACAGATACGCAGTATTTT
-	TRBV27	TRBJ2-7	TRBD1	CASKTGQGTEQYF	TGTGCCAGCAAAACGGGACAGGGGACCGAGCAGTACTTC
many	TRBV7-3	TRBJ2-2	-	CASSPRPAATTGELFF	TGTGCCAGCAGCCCCCGGCCTGCGGCCACCACCGGGGAGCTGTTTTTT
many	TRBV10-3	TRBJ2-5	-	CAISESRSLETQYF	TGTGCCATCAGTGAGTCGAGGAGTCTAGAGACCCAGTACTTC
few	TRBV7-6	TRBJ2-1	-	CASSPRLENNEQFF	TGTGCCAGCAGCCCACGACTAGAGAATAATGAGCAGTTCTTC
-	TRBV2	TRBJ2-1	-	CASSVLTYNEQFF	TGTGCCAGCAGTGTCCTCACCTACAATGAGCAGTTCTTC
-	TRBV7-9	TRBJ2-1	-	CASSLGGPRENEQFF	TGTGCCAGCAGCTTGGGCGGCCCCCGGGAGAATGAGCAGTTCTTC
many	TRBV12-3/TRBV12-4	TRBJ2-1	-	CASSSASYNEQFF	TGTGCCAGCAGTTCCGCCAGCTACAATGAGCAGTTCTTC
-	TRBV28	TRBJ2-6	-	CASSSRRGGAAGANVLTF	TGTGCCAGCAGTTCCCGCCGAGGAGGGGCGGCTGGGGCCAACGTCCTGACTTTC
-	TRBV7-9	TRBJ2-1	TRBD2	CASSFLAGFYNEQFF	TGTGCCAGCAGCTTTCTAGCGGGTTTCTACAATGAGCAGTTCTTC
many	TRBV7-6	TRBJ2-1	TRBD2	CASSFSGSSYNEQFF	TGTGCCAGCAGCTTTAGCGGGAGCTCCTACAATGAGCAGTTCTTC
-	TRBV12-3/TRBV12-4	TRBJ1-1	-	CASSLTMDTEAFF	TGTGCCAGCAGTTTAACAATGGACACTGAAGCTTTCTTT
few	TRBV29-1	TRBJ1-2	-	CSVEDDTGLGYTF	TGCAGCGTTGAAGATGACACAGGCCTGGGCTACACCTTC
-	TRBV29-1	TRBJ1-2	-	CSVEIVYGYTF	TGCAGCGTTGAAATCGTCTATGGCTACACCTTC
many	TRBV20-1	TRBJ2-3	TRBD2	CSAAPLAGSTDTQYF	TGCAGTGCCGCCCCACTAGCGGGGAGCACAGATACGCAGTATTTT
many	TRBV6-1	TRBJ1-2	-	CASSEVGSRYGYTF	TGTGCCAGCAGTGAAGTGGGCAGCCGCTATGGCTACACCTTC
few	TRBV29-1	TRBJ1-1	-	CSVGDDHTEAFF	TGCAGCGTTGGGGACGATCACACTGAAGCTTTCTTT
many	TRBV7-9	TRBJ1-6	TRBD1	CASSLAQGVYSPLHF	TGTGCCAGCAGCTTAGCACAGGGGGTTTATTCACCCCTCCACTTT
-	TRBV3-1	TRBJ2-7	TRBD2	CASSQGSLAGAEQYF	TGTGCCAGCAGCCAAGGTTCACTAGCGGGAGCCGAGCAGTACTTC
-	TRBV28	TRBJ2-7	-	CASSLGGFYEQYF	TGTGCCAGCAGTTTAGGGGGATTCTACGAGCAGTACTTC
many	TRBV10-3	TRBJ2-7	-	CAISESRWPGPDDRGTYEQYF	TGTGCCATCAGTGAGAGTCGCTGGCCTGGCCCAGATGATAGAGGCACCTACGAGCAGTACTTC
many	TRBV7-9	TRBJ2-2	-	CASSLARATGELFF	TGTGCCAGCAGCTTAGCTAGGGCCACCGGGGAGCTGTTTTTT
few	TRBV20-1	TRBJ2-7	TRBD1	CSATRQGAQDEQYF	TGCAGTGCTACGCGACAGGGGGCGCAGGACGAGCAGTACTTC
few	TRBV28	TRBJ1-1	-	CASSLLGKGAFF	TGTGCCAGCAGTTTACTTGGAAAGGGGGCTTTCTTT
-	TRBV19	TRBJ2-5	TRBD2	CASSKAGSETQYF	TGTGCCAGTAGTAAAGCGGGAAGCGAGACCCAGTACTTC
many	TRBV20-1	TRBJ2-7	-	CSASRDRPYEQYF	TGCAGTGCCTCCCGGGACCGACCCTACGAGCAGTACTTC
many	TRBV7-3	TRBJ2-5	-	CASSRDSQETQYF	TGTGCCAGCAGCAGGGACTCCCAAGAGACCCAGTACTTC
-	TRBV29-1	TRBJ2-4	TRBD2	CSVILAGGGIQYF	TGCAGCGTGATACTAGCGGGGGGCGGCATTCAGTACTTC
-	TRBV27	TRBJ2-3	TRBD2	CASSFGKGGRTDTQYF	TGTGCCAGCAGTTTCGGTAAAGGCGGGAGGACAGATACGCAGTATTTT
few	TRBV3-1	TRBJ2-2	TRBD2	CASSQGLAGVLGGELFF	TGTGCCAGCAGCCAAGGGCTAGCGGGAGTCTTAGGCGGGGAGCTGTTTTTT